These 2 T cell receptor beta chains were sequenced from one sample in a study of OX40 agonist ivuxolimab in advanced cancers. Repertoires were generated with immunoSEQ multiplex PCR, while TCRdb's copy carries only in-frame clones and drops some. In the table there are about 79,000 clones, around 94% of which are singletons. The sequences come from CD4+ or CD8+ T cells sorted from blood, collected in a trial of the OX40 agonist ivuxolimab. All receptors come from an adult with an advanced solid tumor such as melanoma, head and neck, liver or kidney cancer.

The chain carries TRBV28 and TRBJ1-1, with D possibly being TRBD1 (6 bases). Germline assignment: CDR1 MDHEN and CDR2 SYDVKM. CDR3 size: 14 residues. Trimming pared 3 bases from V and 4 bases from J, leaving 12 bases between. In DNA, the CDR3 is TGTGCCAGCAGTTTGACAGGAGGGGGCACTGAAGCTTTCTTT. Translated: CASSLTGGGTEAFF.

This clone was seen a single time. The chain has TRBV7-1 and TRBJ2-1, with TRBD2 identical over 7 bases. TRBV7-1 is an ORF, with its function uncertain. The junction had 3 bases not matched to a gene; V was cut back by 4 bases and J by 6 bases. The CDR3 has 13 residues. CDR3 nucleotides: TGTGCCAGCAGCTGGACTAGTCCCAATGAGCAGTTCTTC. This translates into CASSWTSPNEQFF.